This T cell receptor (beta chain) was recorded in a study of T-cell reconstitution after alpha-beta-depleted transplantation in children. The CDR3 consists of 15 residues. Trimming removed 8 bases from V and 3 bases from J; junction bases left unmatched: 13. This sample's TCRbeta library carried unique molecular identifier barcodes. TCRdb redid the calling of the PCR reads with MiXCR, one entry per CDR3 protein. The sample yields some 250,000 distinct CDR3 sequences, around 13% seen once. This clonotype has at least ten counts. Sequencing was performed on PBMCs from the stem cell graft donor, taken from the stem cell graft. This TCR derives from a human donor who donated a stem cell graft to a child with acute lymphoblastic leukemia. The V call is TRBV12-3 or TRBV12-4, the J call TRBJ2-7, with TRBD2 identical over 7 bases. CDR3 protein: CASAAEGGVIYEQYF. CDR3 coding DNA: TGTGCCAGCGCCGCCGAGGGAGGGGTAATCTACGAGCAGTACTTC.